A single sample is the source of the 32 T cell receptor beta chains below, sequenced in a study of T-cell memory formation after mild COVID-19. TCRdb passed the 5' RACE reads through MiXCR, listing each CDR3 protein once. The sample yields fewer than 550,000 distinct CDR3 sequences, 20% seen once. Sequences were obtained from PBMCs or a T cell subset sorted from them (not recorded which). All receptors come from an adult woman who had mild COVID-19 (a few samples of this study predate the infection). Cell type and time point are not known.

The chain recombines TRBV29-1 with TRBJ2-2; perhaps TRBD2 as D (6 bases). The length of the CDR3 is 15 residues. V was shortened by 4 bases and J by 5 bases, with 17 bases between the two germline ends. The germline V gene encodes CDR1 SQVTM and CDR2 ANQGSEA. This CDR3 is CSVAGTERATGELFF. Written as DNA, the CDR3 is TGCAGCGTTGCCGGGACTGAGAGGGCTACCGGGGAGCTGTTTTTT.

This clonotype has a handful of counts. V usage is TRBV5-1 and J usage is TRBJ2-7; tentative D call: TRBD1 (5 bases). Germline V gene data show CDR1 as SGHRS and CDR2 as YFSETQ. The germline V and J ends were trimmed by 1 base and 0 bases, with 11 bases remaining between them. There are 15 residues in the CDR3. The CDR3 coding sequence is TGCGCCAGCAGCTTGAGCACAGGCCTCTCCTACGAGCAGTACTTC. It yields the protein CASSLSTGLSYEQYF.

The chain carries TRBV20-1 and TRBJ2-3; no definite D call. Germline CDR1 is DFQATT and CDR2 is SNEGSKA (reference sequence). V was clipped by 2 bases and J by 2 bases, with 5 bases between them. The length of the CDR3 is 12 residues. As DNA, the CDR3 is TGCAGTGCTAGAACAAACACAGATACGCAGTATTTT. Translated: CSARTNTDTQYF.

The chain has TRBV24-1 and TRBJ2-1, with unresolved D. The germline CDR1 and CDR2 sequences are KGHDR and SFDVKD. This CDR3 has 13 amino acids. V was clipped by 3 bases and J by 4 bases, with 6 bases between them. CDR3 DNA: TGTGCCACCAGTGATAATTGGTACAATGAGCAGTTCTTC. Its protein product is CATSDNWYNEQFF.

This clonotype was observed a handful of times. The chain couples TRBV7-2 to TRBJ2-1, with D perhaps given as TRBD1 or TRBD2 (6 bases each). CDR3 length: 16 residues. The germline V gene encodes CDR1 SGHTA and CDR2 FQGNSA. Trimming left V 4 bases short and J 0 bases short, with 13 bases between. For the CDR3, the DNA is TGTGCCAGCAGCTGGGGGGCGGTGCGCTCCTACAATGAGCAGTTCTTC. Translating it yields CASSWGAVRSYNEQFF.

In this sample, this clonotype turned up a few times. The chain links TRBV4-2 to TRBJ2-7; D is ambiguous. There are 16 residues in the CDR3. Looked up from germline, CDR1 is LGHNA and CDR2 is YNFKEQ. V gave up 2 bases and J gave up 3 bases, with 17 bases separating them. CDR3 protein: CASSQPWASASYEQYF. The CDR3 DNA follows: TGTGCCAGCAGCCAACCCTGGGCGTCAGCTAGCTACGAGCAGTACTTC.

Only a few counts were recorded for this clonotype. J is TRBJ1-6 and V is TRBV2, with D hard to call. The CDR3 runs to 15 residues. The V end was cut by 3 bases, the J end by 7 bases, with 13 bases between. Per germline, CDR1 SNHLY and CDR2 FYNNEI. The CDR3 DNA reads as TGTGCCAGCAGTGAGGGGATATCCCTCAATTCACCCCTCCACTTT. This gives the protein CASSEGISLNSPLHF.

The V gene is TRBV12-3 or TRBV12-4, the J gene TRBJ1-2; 7 positions match TRBD1. The CDR3 spans 13 residues. After removal of 6 bases from V and 6 bases from J, the junction contained 7 bases not matched to a gene. The DNA for the CDR3 is TGTGCCAGCAGGTCTGACAGGGAGGATGGCTACACCTTC. Its protein is CASRSDREDGYTF.

The chain employs TRBV7-9 and TRBJ1-3; a possible D gene is TRBD1 (6 bases). V lost 1 base, J lost 0 bases, and 16 bases lay in between. The CDR3 has 18 residues. Germline assignment: CDR1 SEHNR and CDR2 FQNEAQ (reference sequence). The CDR3 is CASSLVEGEQLSGNTIYF. The DNA of the CDR3 is TGTGCCAGCAGCTTAGTGGAGGGGGAACAACTCTCTGGAAACACCATATATTTT.

CDR3 nucleotide sequence: TGCGCCAGCAGCGCGTACAGGGGACACAATGAGCAGTTCTTC. Its protein product is CASSAYRGHNEQFF. The chain uses TRBV5-1 and TRBJ2-1, with 7 bases identical to TRBD1. Germline assignment: CDR1 SGHRS and CDR2 YFSETQ. With 4 bases clipped from V and 5 bases from J, the junction kept 6 bases outside the gene matches. The CDR3 spans 14 residues.

The chain is built from TRBV12-3 or TRBV12-4 and TRBJ2-7; the match to TRBD2 covers 7 bases. J gave up 3 bases and V 5 bases, and 4 bases lay outside the gene matches. CDR3 length: 13 residues. In DNA, the CDR3 is TGTGCCAGCAGTGACGGACTAGTCTACGAGCAGTACTTC. Protein product: CASSDGLVYEQYF.

This clonotype was seen only a few times. The CDR3 region is CASSSVTSYYGYTF. The DNA of the CDR3 is TGTGCCAGCAGTTCCGTCACAAGTTACTATGGCTACACCTTC. The chain combines TRBV27 with TRBJ1-2, with unresolved D. The CDR3 covers 14 residues. V dropped 4 bases and J dropped 3 bases, with 12 bases sitting between them. Germline-derived CDR1 and CDR2 are MNHEY and SMNVEV (reference sequence).

The chain carries TRBV3-1 and TRBJ1-6; TRBD1 matches 9 bases. V lost 1 base and J lost 11; bases outside the gene matches: 3. The CDR3 has 14 residues. Per the germline V gene, CDR1 is LGHDT and CDR2 is YNNKEL (reference sequence). CDR3 in DNA: TGTGCCAGCAGCCAAGGGACAGGGGTTCCACCCCTCCACTTT. Amino acids: CASSQGTGVPPLHF.

The chain recombines TRBV3-1 with TRBJ1-2; D unclear. The ends were cut back, 4 bases at V and 8 bases at J, with 11 bases in the middle. The CDR3 spans 12 residues. Looked up from germline, CDR1 is LGHDT and CDR2 is YNNKEL (reference sequence). The CDR3 spells CASSLKSGGYTF. The CDR3 nucleotides are TGTGCCAGCAGCCTGAAGAGCGGGGGCTACACCTTC. Full variable domain (outside the CDR3, taken from reference TRBV3-1 and TRBJ1-2): DTAVSQTPKYLVTQMGNDKSIKCEQNLGHDTMYWYKQDSKKFLKIMFSYNNKELIINETVPNRFSPKSPDKAHLNLHINSLELGDSAVYFCASSLKSGGYTFGSGTRLTVV.

DNA of the CDR3: TGTGCCAGCAGCCGGGGGGGGTTCACGATGAACACTGAAGCTTTCTTT. Translation: CASSRGGFTMNTEAFF. The J gene is TRBJ1-1, the V gene TRBV7-6, with D possibly being TRBD1 (5 bases). The CDR3 is 16 residues long. Germline V gene lookup returns CDR1 SGHVS and CDR2 FNYEAQ. V was shortened by 5 bases and J by 0 bases, with 16 bases between the two germline ends. Based on the CDR3 plus reference TRBV7-6 and TRBJ1-1, the full variable domain is GAGVSQSPRYKVTKRGQDVALRCDPISGHVSLYWYRQALGQGPEFLTYFNYEAQQDKSGLPNDRFSAERPEGSISTLTIQRTEQRDSAMYRCASSRGGFTMNTEAFFGQGTRLTVV.

The chain combines TRBV27 with TRBJ1-1; 11 nucleotides line up with TRBD1. Germline V gene sequence: CDR1 MNHEY, CDR2 SMNVEV (reference sequence). This CDR3 comprises 14 residues. The trim removed 4 bases at V and 5 bases at J, leaving 3 bases unmatched. CDR3 DNA: TGTGCCAGCAGTTCGGGACAGGGGGTTACTGAAGCTTTCTTT. Its translation is CASSSGQGVTEAFF.

This clonotype was detected only a few times. This rearrangement joins TRBV12-3 or TRBV12-4 to TRBJ1-1, with TRBD1 as a possible D gene (5 bases). V was clipped by 3 bases and J by 1 base, with 9 bases between them. The CDR3 is 14 residues long. Written as DNA, the CDR3 is TGTGCCAGCAGTTTTGGGGGAACGAACACTGAAGCTTTCTTT. Translated, it gives CASSFGGTNTEAFF.

V is TRBV5-6 and J is TRBJ1-4, with 11 nucleotides matching TRBD1. The germline CDR1 and CDR2 sequences are SGHDT and YYEEEE. Germline trimming cut 4 bases from V and 7 bases from J; bases unmatched to any gene: 9. The CDR3 spans 16 residues. CDR3 coding DNA: TGTGCCAGCAGCCTCAGGACGGGACAGGGGGGTGAAAAACTGTTTTTT. Protein product: CASSLRTGQGGEKLFF.

This chain uses TRBV6-6 with TRBJ2-4; D uncertain. This CDR3 contains 13 residues. Germline values: CDR1 MNHNY, CDR2 SVGAGI (reference sequence). Trimming took off 6 bases at V and 0 bases at J, with 6 bases between the two ends. CDR3 residues: CASRDLAKNIQYF. In DNA form, the CDR3 reads TGTGCCAGCAGGGACCTAGCCAAAAACATTCAGTACTTC.

This clonotype appeared a few times. The chain joins TRBV4-1 to TRBJ1-5; the D is unclear. Germline CDR1 reads MGHRA; CDR2 reads YSYEKL. The CDR3 is 13 amino acids. The ends were cut back, 4 bases at V and 6 bases at J, with 10 bases in the middle. The CDR3 DNA reads as TGCGCCAGCAGCCTTCGGCACGGTCAGCCCCAGCATTTT. It codes for CASSLRHGQPQHF.

This clonotype was observed many times. The chain carries TRBV4-1 and TRBJ2-4; either TRBD1 or TRBD2 may fit D (5 bases each). V lost 0 bases, J lost 9 bases, and 12 bases lay in between. There are 14 residues in the CDR3. Per the germline V gene, CDR1 is MGHRA and CDR2 is YSYEKL. Here the CDR3 reads CASSQESTGGIQYF. The CDR3 DNA reads TGCGCCAGCAGCCAAGAGTCCACTGGGGGCATTCAGTACTTC.

The chain links TRBV7-2 to TRBJ1-1; D is uncertain. The CDR3 runs to 14 residues. Germline assignment: CDR1 SGHTA and CDR2 FQGNSA. V was trimmed by 6 bases and J by 0 bases, leaving 11 bases between them. The CDR3 loop reads CASRADLMNTEAFF. The CDR3 coding sequence is TGTGCCAGCAGGGCGGACCTCATGAACACTGAAGCTTTCTTT.

This clonotype has a handful of counts. The chain has TRBV5-1 and TRBJ2-5, with a possible D match to TRBD2 (5 bases). Germline CDR1 SGHRS, CDR2 YFSETQ. This CDR3 has 14 amino acids. V lost 3 bases, J lost 2 bases, and 11 bases lay in between. The CDR3 reads CASSWEQVQETQYF. Written as DNA, the CDR3 is TGCGCCAGCAGCTGGGAGCAGGTGCAAGAGACCCAGTACTTC.

Only a few counts were recorded for this clonotype. V gene TRBV6-1 combines with J gene TRBJ1-2; D not resolved. The V gene's germline CDR1 is MNHNS and CDR2 SASEGT. The length of the CDR3 is 13 residues. Trimming cost V 5 bases and J 4 bases, with 11 bases left between them. The CDR3 nucleotides are TGTGCCAGCAGTCCGGACGGGGTCTATGGCTACACCTTC. It codes for CASSPDGVYGYTF.

This chain joins TRBV2 and TRBJ1-1, with a possible D match to TRBD1 (5 bases). Germline V gene sequence: CDR1 SNHLY, CDR2 FYNNEI. The CDR3 length is 15 residues. Trimming took off 5 bases at V and 5 bases at J, with 18 bases between the two ends. In nucleotides, the CDR3 is TGTGCCAGCAGTCCCAGGGAGGGTAGAAGGACTGAAGCTTTCTTT. Residues: CASSPREGRRTEAFF. Combining the CDR3 with reference TRBV2 and TRBJ1-1 gives the whole variable domain EPEVTQTPSHQVTQMGQEVILRCVPISNHLYFYWYRQILGQKVEFLVSFYNNEISEKSEIFDDQFSVERPDGSNFTLKIRSTKLEDSAMYFCASSPREGRRTEAFFGQGTRLTVV.

The chain recombines TRBV12-3 or TRBV12-4 with TRBJ2-1, with D perhaps being TRBD1 or TRBD2 (5 bases each). The V gene lost 5 bases and the J gene lost 8 bases, with 19 bases spanning the gap. The CDR3 covers 15 residues. The CDR3: CASSPGTPQFDEQFF. In DNA form, the CDR3 reads TGTGCCAGCAGTCCCGGGACCCCCCAATTCGATGAGCAGTTCTTC.

V and J are TRBV29-1 and TRBJ1-2, with a possible D match to TRBD1 (5 bases). Trimming took off 6 bases at V and 4 bases at J, with 15 bases between the two ends. This CDR3 has 13 residues. Per the germline V gene, CDR1 is SQVTM and CDR2 is ANQGSEA. The DNA for the CDR3 is TGCAGCGTACCGGGGGGGGTTGGCTATGGCTACACCTTC. It specifies CSVPGGVGYGYTF.

This chain uses TRBV6-5 with TRBJ2-7; D gene unclear. This CDR3 spans 11 amino acids. The V gene's germline CDR1 is MNHEY and CDR2 SVGAGI. CDR3 DNA: TGTGCTACACAAAGAGGCTACGAGCAGTACTTC. This codes for CATQRGYEQYF.

This chain uses TRBV7-3 with TRBJ2-1; 8 bases match TRBD1. J lost 4 bases, V lost 5 bases, and 10 bases had no gene match. The CDR3 has 16 residues. The germline V gene encodes CDR1 SGHTA and CDR2 FQGTGA. The CDR3 reads CASSHSLGQAYNEQFF. The CDR3 DNA sequence: TGTGCCAGCAGCCACTCTCTGGGACAGGCATACAATGAGCAGTTCTTC. The complete variable domain, with remaining parts taken from reference TRBV7-3 and TRBJ2-1, reads GAGVSQTPSNKVTEKGKYVELRCDPISGHTALYWYRQSLGQGPEFLIYFQGTGAADDSGLPNDRFFAVRPEGSVSTLKIQRTERGDSAVYLCASSHSLGQAYNEQFFGPGTRLTVL.

V gene TRBV30 combines with J gene TRBJ2-1; D is ambiguous. The CDR3 runs to 14 residues. V was trimmed by 0 bases and J by 7 bases, leaving 13 bases between them. The germline V gene has CDR1 GTSNPN and CDR2 SVGIG (reference sequence). The CDR3 region has the DNA TGTGCCTGGAGTGTACGTCTCGGCAGGAATGAGCAGTTCTTC. Translating gives CAWSVRLGRNEQFF.

This chain uses TRBV28 with TRBJ1-1; 7 bases are shared with TRBD1. Trimming at V came to 5 bases and at J to 6 bases, leaving 9 bases not matched to a gene. The CDR3 extends over 14 amino acids. Per germline, CDR1 MDHEN and CDR2 SYDVKM. CDR3 region: CASSPSRGFAEAFF. The CDR3 DNA reads as TGTGCCAGCAGTCCCTCCAGGGGGTTCGCTGAAGCTTTCTTT.

The CDR3 nucleotides read TGCAGTGGGGCGGCCGCACCTCCCCCTAACTATGGCTACACCTTC. Protein product: CSGAAAPPPNYGYTF. V gene TRBV20-1 combines with J gene TRBJ1-2, with D hard to call. CDR3 length: 15 residues. CDR1 DFQATT and CDR2 SNEGSKA come from the germline V gene (reference sequence). Between the trimmed V and J ends, which lost 7 bases and 0 bases, there was a span of 18 bases.